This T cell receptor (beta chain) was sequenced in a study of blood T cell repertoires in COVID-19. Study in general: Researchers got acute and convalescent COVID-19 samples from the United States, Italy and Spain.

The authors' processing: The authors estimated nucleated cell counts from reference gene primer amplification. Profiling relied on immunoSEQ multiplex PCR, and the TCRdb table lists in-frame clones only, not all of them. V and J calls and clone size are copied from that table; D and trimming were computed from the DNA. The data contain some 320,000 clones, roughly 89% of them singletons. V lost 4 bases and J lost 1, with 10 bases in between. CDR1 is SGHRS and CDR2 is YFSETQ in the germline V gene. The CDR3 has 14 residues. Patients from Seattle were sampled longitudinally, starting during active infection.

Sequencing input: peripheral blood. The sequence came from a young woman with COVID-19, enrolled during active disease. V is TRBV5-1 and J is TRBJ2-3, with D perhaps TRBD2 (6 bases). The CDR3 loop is CASSVWGGTDTQYF. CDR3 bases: TGCGCCAGCAGCGTCTGGGGGGGCACAGATACGCAGTATTTT. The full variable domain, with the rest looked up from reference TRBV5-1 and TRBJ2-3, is KAGVTQTPRYLIKTRGQQVTLSCSPISGHRSVSWYQQTPGQGLQFLFEYFSETQRNKGNFPGRFSGRQFSNSRSEMNVSTLELGDSALYLCASSVWGGTDTQYFGPGTRLTVL.